These 24 T cell receptor beta chains were all obtained from the same sample, sequenced in a study of blood T cell repertoires in COVID-19. The data were produced by immunoSEQ multiplex PCR, yet TCRdb's version contains in-frame clones alone and is incomplete. Seen here are some 180,000 clones, 80% to 85% observed once, and the top ten hold 6.5% to 7.5%. Sequenced material: peripheral blood. Receptor source: a woman in her 40s with COVID-19, enrolled during active disease.

This clone has a single count. The J gene is TRBJ2-2, the V gene TRBV5-1; 13 positions agree with TRBD2. Germline V gene data show CDR1 as SGHRS and CDR2 as YFSETQ. Trimming cost V 4 bases and J 0 bases; bases outside gene matches: 3. The CDR3 spans 17 residues. The CDR3 loop reads CASSRTSGSANTGELFF. The DNA for the CDR3 is TGCGCCAGCAGCAGGACTAGCGGGAGTGCGAACACCGGGGAGCTGTTTTTT.

This clone has a handful of counts. The V gene is TRBV4-2, the J gene TRBJ2-7, with D perhaps TRBD1 (7 bases). CDR3 size: 15 residues. V was pared by 4 bases and J by 3 bases, with 16 bases between. Germline lookup yields CDR1 LGHNA and CDR2 YNFKEQ. CDR3 residues: CASSLPGAGGYEQYF. The CDR3 coding sequence is TGTGCCAGCAGCCTGCCGGGGGCAGGGGGCTACGAGCAGTACTTC.

The sample holds one count of this clone. V and J are TRBV5-1 and TRBJ1-4; no reliable D call. Germline V lookup: CDR1 SGHRS, CDR2 YFSETQ. The CDR3 extends over 15 amino acids. With 2 bases removed from V and 6 bases from J, the gap between germline ends came to 14 bases. The CDR3 reads CASSFSGGRDEKLFF. CDR3 sequence (DNA): TGCGCCAGCAGCTTCTCAGGAGGAAGAGATGAAAAACTGTTTTTT.

The chain uses TRBV7-3 and TRBJ2-2, with D tentatively TRBD2 (5 bases). The CDR3 is 16 amino acids. Germline CDR1 reads SGHTA; CDR2 reads FQGTGA. V was trimmed by 5 bases and J by 6 bases, leaving 19 bases between them. As DNA, the CDR3 is TGTGCCAGCAGCCCAGAGGGTTTCATGGCAGCCGGGGAGCTGTTTTTT. This translates into CASSPEGFMAAGELFF.

A single count supports this clone. J is TRBJ2-1 and V is TRBV24-1, with D possibly TRBD1 on 6 matching bases. This CDR3 spans 16 amino acids. CDR1 is KGHDR, CDR2 SFDVKD, per germline. Trimming stripped 0 bases from V and 0 bases from J, with 8 bases between. For the CDR3, the DNA is TGTGCCACCAGTGATTTGAGACAGGTCTCCTACAATGAGCAGTTCTTC. This translates into CATSDLRQVSYNEQFF.

V and J are TRBV27 and TRBJ1-2; no definite D call. CDR1 MNHEY and CDR2 SMNVEV come from the germline V gene (reference sequence). The CDR3 sequence is 12 residues long. The germline V and J ends were trimmed by 4 bases and 4 bases, with 7 bases remaining between them. The CDR3 DNA is TGTGCCAGCAGTTCCGGGTTCTATGGCTACACCTTC. It encodes CASSSGFYGYTF.

The chain is built from TRBV27 and TRBJ1-3; D may be TRBD1 (6 bases). The germline V gene has CDR1 MNHEY and CDR2 SMNVEV (reference sequence). The CDR3 length is 16 residues. The V end was cut by 8 bases, the J end by 0 bases, with 17 bases between. CDR3 DNA sequence: TGTGCCAGCCGCCGTGGGGGGGGCGCCTCTGGAAACACCATATATTTT. It translates to CASRRGGGASGNTIYF.

This rearrangement joins TRBV2 to TRBJ2-3; possibly TRBD2 for D (6 bases). CDR3 length: 15 residues. Germline V gene data show CDR1 as SNHLY and CDR2 as FYNNEI. Trimming stripped 6 bases from V and 2 bases from J, with 15 bases between. CDR3 residues: CASSIRDSYTDTQYF. The CDR3 DNA reads as TGTGCCAGCAGCATAAGGGACTCCTACACAGATACGCAGTATTTT. Full variable domain (remainder filled in from reference TRBV2 and TRBJ2-3): EPEVTQTPSHQVTQMGQEVILRCVPISNHLYFYWYRQILGQKVEFLVSFYNNEISEKSEIFDDQFSVERPDGSNFTLKIRSTKLEDSAMYFCASSIRDSYTDTQYFGPGTRLTVL.

V usage is TRBV29-1 and J usage is TRBJ2-3; D call uncertain. CDR3 length: 12 amino acids. CDR1 is SQVTM and CDR2 is ANQGSEA in the germline V gene. Trimming took off 0 bases at V and 10 bases at J, with 11 bases between the two ends. The CDR3: CSVEEGRPAQYF. The CDR3 coding sequence is TGCAGCGTTGAAGAGGGCCGGCCGGCGCAGTATTTT.

The chain couples TRBV6-5 to TRBJ1-1, with a tentative D call TRBD1 (6 bases). Trimming removed 11 bases at V and 7 bases at J, with 20 bases between. This CDR3 region has 13 residues. Germline lookup yields CDR1 MNHEY and CDR2 SVGAGI. CDR3 loop: CAVGYGGQGEAFF. The CDR3 DNA sequence: TGTGCCGTAGGGTACGGGGGGCAAGGTGAAGCTTTCTTT.

This chain joins TRBV20-1 and TRBJ1-6, with TRBD1 as a possible D gene (5 bases). The CDR3 is 9 amino acids. Germline V CDR1 and CDR2: DFQATT, SNEGSKA (reference sequence). CDR3 sequence: CGGGSPLHF. For the CDR3, the DNA is TGCGGGGGGGGTTCACCCCTCCACTTT.

V gene TRBV5-1 combines with J gene TRBJ1-1; D might be TRBD1 (5 bases). Germline V gives CDR1 SGHRS, CDR2 YFSETQ. The CDR3 loop spans 15 amino acids. Between the trimmed V and J ends, which lost 0 bases and 4 bases, there was a span of 13 bases. CDR3 nucleotide sequence: TGCGCCAGCAGCTTGGAGGGGCGGAAGAGCACTGAAGCTTTCTTT. This gives the protein CASSLEGRKSTEAFF.

This chain links TRBV20-1 with TRBJ2-5; D unclear. V lost 2 bases to trimming and J lost 4 bases, with 5 bases between them. The length of the CDR3 is 11 residues. Germline CDR1 reads DFQATT; CDR2 reads SNEGSKA (reference sequence). CDR3 protein: CSARNSETQYF. The DNA for the CDR3 is TGCAGTGCTAGAAACTCAGAGACCCAGTACTTC.

In its sample, this clone was seen once. The V call is TRBV12-5, the J call TRBJ1-5, with D maybe TRBD1 (6 bases). V was clipped by 5 bases and J by 7 bases, with 12 bases between them. This CDR3 is built from 13 residues. Per the germline V gene, CDR1 is LGHNT and CDR2 is FRNRAP. The CDR3 loop is CASGIRTAQPQHF. Written as DNA, the CDR3 is TGTGCTAGTGGTATCCGGACAGCCCAGCCCCAGCATTTT. Drawing the rest from reference TRBV12-5 and TRBJ1-5, the complete variable domain is DARVTQTPRHKVTEMGQEVTMRCQPILGHNTVFWYRQTMMQGLELLAYFRNRAPLDDSGMPKDRFSAEMPDATLATLKIQPSEPRDSAVYFCASGIRTAQPQHFGDGTRLSIL.

The gene calls are TRBV5-6 and TRBJ2-7, with 8 bases matching TRBD1. The CDR3 loop spans 16 amino acids. Germline V gives CDR1 SGHDT, CDR2 YYEEEE. Trimming took 4 bases from V and 4 from J; bases not matched to a gene: 13. In DNA, the CDR3 is TGTGCCAGCAGCAAGATGACAGGGGCCCTAGGATACGAGCAGTACTTC. It translates to CASSKMTGALGYEQYF.

The J gene is TRBJ2-3, the V gene TRBV9, with 14 bases matching TRBD2. CDR3 length: 16 residues. V lost 4 bases to trimming and J lost 3 bases; unmatched junction nucleotides: 4. The V gene's germline CDR1 is SGDLS and CDR2 YYNGEE. The DNA for the CDR3 is TGTGCCAGCAGCCCTCGACTAGCGGGAGGGACAGATACGCAGTATTTT. It specifies CASSPRLAGGTDTQYF.

V usage is TRBV18 and J usage is TRBJ1-2, with 8 bases identical to TRBD1. The CDR3 contains 13 residues. Germline CDR1 reads KGHSH; CDR2 reads LQKENI. V lost 3 bases to trimming and J lost 7 bases; unmatched junction nucleotides: 4. The CDR3 nucleotides are TGTGCCAGCTCACCGGACAGGGAGGCTGGCTACACCTTC. Protein sequence: CASSPDREAGYTF.

This sequence joins TRBV5-1 and TRBJ1-4; D is unclear. The germline CDR1 and CDR2 sequences are SGHRS and YFSETQ. V lost 0 bases, J lost 0 bases, and 9 bases lay in between. The CDR3 is 16 residues long. CDR3 DNA sequence: TGCGCCAGCAGCTTGGCCTCCCCCGCAACTAATGAAAAACTGTTTTTT. It encodes CASSLASPATNEKLFF.

The CDR3 sequence: CASRAHLSGGETQYF. The CDR3 DNA reads TGTGCCAGCAGGGCGCATCTTTCGGGGGGCGAGACCCAGTACTTC. V is TRBV6-5 and J is TRBJ2-5, with a weak D call TRBD2 (7 bases). CDR1 is MNHEY and CDR2 is SVGAGI in the germline V gene. Trimming took 6 bases from V and 5 from J, leaving 19 bases between them. This CDR3 is built from 15 residues.

This clone turned up a few times. This rearrangement joins TRBV3-1 (or the pseudogene TRBV3-2) to TRBJ1-5; D gene uncertain. Germline CDR1 and CDR2: LGHDT and YNNKEL (reference sequence). CDR3 length equals 16 residues. With 6 bases removed from V and 3 bases from J, the gap between germline ends came to 18 bases. This CDR3 reads CASSGGLPSANQPQHF. CDR3 nucleotide sequence: TGTGCCAGCAGTGGCGGGCTCCCAAGCGCCAATCAGCCCCAGCATTTT.

The chain carries TRBV29-1 and TRBJ1-2; D remains ambiguous. Germline V gives CDR1 SQVTM, CDR2 ANQGSEA. V was pared by 4 bases and J by 2 bases, with 8 bases between. CDR3 length equals 12 residues. The CDR3 coding sequence is TGCAGCGTTGGAAGTCGGAACTATGGCTACACCTTC. Translation: CSVGSRNYGYTF.

This clone was observed a few times. This chain links TRBV6-5 with TRBJ2-7; 11 nucleotides match TRBD1. Germline V lookup: CDR1 MNHEY, CDR2 SVGAGI. Trimming at V came to 2 bases and at J to 4 bases, leaving 1 base not matched to a gene. The CDR3 sequence is 14 residues long. The CDR3 DNA is TGTGCCAGCAGTTACGGGACAGGGGGGTACGAGCAGTACTTC. Its translation: CASSYGTGGYEQYF.

This clone was counted a single time. J is TRBJ2-1 and V is TRBV19; a weak D match, TRBD1 (6 bases). V lost 9 bases and J lost 7, with 13 bases in between. Germline V gene data show CDR1 as LNHDA and CDR2 as SQIVND (reference sequence). The CDR3 sequence is 12 residues long. The CDR3 loop is CASDQGSNEQFF. The CDR3 DNA is TGTGCCAGCGATCAGGGGTCGAATGAGCAGTTCTTC.

The V and J genes are TRBV5-1 and TRBJ1-1; tentatively, D is TRBD1 (6 bases). This CDR3 is built from 14 residues. The V end was cut by 4 bases, the J end by 1 base, with 11 bases between. Germline V gives CDR1 SGHRS, CDR2 YFSETQ. The CDR3 protein is CASSRGTPNTEAFF. DNA of the CDR3: TGCGCCAGCAGCCGTGGGACACCGAACACTGAAGCTTTCTTT.